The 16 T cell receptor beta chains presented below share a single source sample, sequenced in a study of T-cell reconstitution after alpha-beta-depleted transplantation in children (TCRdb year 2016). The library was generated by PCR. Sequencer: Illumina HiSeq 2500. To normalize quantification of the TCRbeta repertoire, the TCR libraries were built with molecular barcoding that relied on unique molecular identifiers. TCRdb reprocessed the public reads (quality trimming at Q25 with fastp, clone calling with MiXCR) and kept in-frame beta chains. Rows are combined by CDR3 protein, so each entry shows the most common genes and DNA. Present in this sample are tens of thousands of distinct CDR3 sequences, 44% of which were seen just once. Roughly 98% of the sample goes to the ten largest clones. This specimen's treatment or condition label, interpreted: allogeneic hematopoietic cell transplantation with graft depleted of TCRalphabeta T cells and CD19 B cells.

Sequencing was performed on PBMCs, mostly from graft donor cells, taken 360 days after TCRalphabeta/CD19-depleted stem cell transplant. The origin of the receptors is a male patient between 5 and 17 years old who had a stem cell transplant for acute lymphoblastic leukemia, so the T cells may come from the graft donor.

This chain's CDR3 is CAISFVSPGTFNTGNEQFF. The DNA for the CDR3 is TGTGCCATCAGTTTCGTCTCGCCCGGGACCTTTAACACTGGAAATGAGCAGTTCTTC. The chain combines TRBV10-3 with TRBJ2-1; perhaps D is TRBD1 or TRBD2 (5 bases each). This CDR3 is 19 amino acids long. Germline values: CDR1 ENHRY, CDR2 SYGVKD. V was clipped by 5 bases and J by 7 bases, with 30 bases between them.

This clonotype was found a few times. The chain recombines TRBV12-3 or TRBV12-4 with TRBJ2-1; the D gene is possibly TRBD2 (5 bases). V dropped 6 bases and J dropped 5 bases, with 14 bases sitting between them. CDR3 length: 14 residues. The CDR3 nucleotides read TGTGCCAGCAGCCGAAAAGCCGGGAACAATGAGCAGTTCTTC. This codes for CASSRKAGNNEQFF.

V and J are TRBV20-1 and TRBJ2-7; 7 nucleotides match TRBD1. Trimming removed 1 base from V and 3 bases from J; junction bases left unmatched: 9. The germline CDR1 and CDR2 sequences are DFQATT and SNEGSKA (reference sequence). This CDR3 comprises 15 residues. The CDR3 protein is CSARAPDRAHYEQYF. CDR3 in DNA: TGCAGTGCTAGAGCCCCCGACAGGGCCCACTACGAGCAGTACTTC.

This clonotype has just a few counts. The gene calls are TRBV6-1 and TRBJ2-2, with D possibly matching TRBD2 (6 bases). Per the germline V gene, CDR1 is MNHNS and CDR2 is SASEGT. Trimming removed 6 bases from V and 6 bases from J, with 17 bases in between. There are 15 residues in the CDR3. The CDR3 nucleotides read TGTGCCAGCAGGGAAAGACAGTCGGGGGCCGGGGAGCTGTTTTTT. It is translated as CASRERQSGAGELFF.

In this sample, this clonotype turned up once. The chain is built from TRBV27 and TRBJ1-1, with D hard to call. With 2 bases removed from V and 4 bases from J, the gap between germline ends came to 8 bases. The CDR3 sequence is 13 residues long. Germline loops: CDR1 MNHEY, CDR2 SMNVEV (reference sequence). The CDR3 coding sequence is TGTGCCAGCAGTTTAGGGCAGCTCACTGAAGCTTTCTTT. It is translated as CASSLGQLTEAFF.

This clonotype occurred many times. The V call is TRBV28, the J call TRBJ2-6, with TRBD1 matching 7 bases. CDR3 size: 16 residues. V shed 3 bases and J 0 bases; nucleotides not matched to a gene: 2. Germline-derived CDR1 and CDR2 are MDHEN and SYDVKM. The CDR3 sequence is CASSFPGGSGANVLTF. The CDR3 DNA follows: TGTGCCAGCAGTTTTCCAGGGGGCTCTGGGGCCAACGTCCTGACTTTC.

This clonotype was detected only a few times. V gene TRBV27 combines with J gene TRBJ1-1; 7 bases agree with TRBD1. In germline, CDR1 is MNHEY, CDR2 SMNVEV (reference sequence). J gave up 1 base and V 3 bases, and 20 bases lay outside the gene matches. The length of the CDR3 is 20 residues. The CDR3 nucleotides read TGTGCCAGCAGTTTTTTCCCCAGAAGGGGCAGGGGGAGCCAGAACACTGAAGCTTTCTTT. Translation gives CASSFFPRRGRGSQNTEAFF.

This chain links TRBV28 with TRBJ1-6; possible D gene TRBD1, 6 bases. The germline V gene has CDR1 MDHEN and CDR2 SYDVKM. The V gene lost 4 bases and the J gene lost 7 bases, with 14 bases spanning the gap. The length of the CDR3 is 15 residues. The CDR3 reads CASSSTGRTNSPLHF. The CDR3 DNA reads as TGTGCCAGCAGTTCTACAGGGAGGACGAATTCACCCCTCCACTTT.

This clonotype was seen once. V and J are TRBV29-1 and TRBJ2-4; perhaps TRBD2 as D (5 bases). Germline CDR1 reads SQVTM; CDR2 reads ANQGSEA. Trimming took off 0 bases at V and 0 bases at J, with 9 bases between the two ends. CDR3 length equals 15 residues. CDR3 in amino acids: CSVEDGGLAKNIQYF. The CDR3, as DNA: TGCAGCGTTGAAGATGGCGGGTTAGCCAAAAACATTCAGTACTTC.

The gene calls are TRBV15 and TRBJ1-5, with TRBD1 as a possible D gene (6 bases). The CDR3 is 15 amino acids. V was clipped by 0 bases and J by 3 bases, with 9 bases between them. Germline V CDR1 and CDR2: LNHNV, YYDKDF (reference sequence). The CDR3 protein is CATSRDRGSNQPQHF. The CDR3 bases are TGTGCCACCAGCAGAGACAGGGGATCCAATCAGCCCCAGCATTTT.

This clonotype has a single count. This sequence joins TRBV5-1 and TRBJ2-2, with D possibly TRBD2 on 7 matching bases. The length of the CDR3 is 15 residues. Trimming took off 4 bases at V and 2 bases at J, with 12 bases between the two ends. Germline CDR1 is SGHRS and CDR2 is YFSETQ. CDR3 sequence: CASSDGGLNTGELFF. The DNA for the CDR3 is TGCGCCAGCAGCGACGGGGGGCTAAACACCGGGGAGCTGTTTTTT.

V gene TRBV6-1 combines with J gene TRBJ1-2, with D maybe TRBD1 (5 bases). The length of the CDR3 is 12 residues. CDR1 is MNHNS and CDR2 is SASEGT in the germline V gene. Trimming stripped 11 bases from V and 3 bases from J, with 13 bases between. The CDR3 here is CASRGGYYGYTF. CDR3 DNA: TGTGCCTCCCGTGGGGGTTACTATGGCTACACCTTC.

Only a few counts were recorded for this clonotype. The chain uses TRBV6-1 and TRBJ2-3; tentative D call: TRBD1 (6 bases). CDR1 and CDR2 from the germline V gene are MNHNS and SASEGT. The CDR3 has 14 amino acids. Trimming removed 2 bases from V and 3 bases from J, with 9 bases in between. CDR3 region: CASSEYRGTDTQYF. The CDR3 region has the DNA TGTGCCAGCAGTGAATATAGGGGGACAGATACGCAGTATTTT.

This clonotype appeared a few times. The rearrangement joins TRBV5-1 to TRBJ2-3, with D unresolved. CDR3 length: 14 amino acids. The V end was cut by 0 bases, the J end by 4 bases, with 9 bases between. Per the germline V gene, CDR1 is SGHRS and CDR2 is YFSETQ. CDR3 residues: CASSLEGRPDTQYF. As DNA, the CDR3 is TGCGCCAGCAGCTTGGAAGGTCGCCCAGATACGCAGTATTTT.

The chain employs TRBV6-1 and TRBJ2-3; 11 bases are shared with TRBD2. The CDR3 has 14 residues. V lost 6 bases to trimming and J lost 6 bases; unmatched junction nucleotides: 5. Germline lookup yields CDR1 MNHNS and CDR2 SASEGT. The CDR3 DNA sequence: TGTGCCAGCAGACTAGCGGGAGATGGGGATACGCAGTATTTT. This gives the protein CASRLAGDGDTQYF.

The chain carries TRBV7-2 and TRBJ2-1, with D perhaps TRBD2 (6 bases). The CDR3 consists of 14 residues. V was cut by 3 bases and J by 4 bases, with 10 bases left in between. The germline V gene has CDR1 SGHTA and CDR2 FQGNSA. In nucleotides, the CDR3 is TGTGCCAGCAGCTTTGCGGGGAGATACAATGAGCAGTTCTTC. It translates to CASSFAGRYNEQFF.